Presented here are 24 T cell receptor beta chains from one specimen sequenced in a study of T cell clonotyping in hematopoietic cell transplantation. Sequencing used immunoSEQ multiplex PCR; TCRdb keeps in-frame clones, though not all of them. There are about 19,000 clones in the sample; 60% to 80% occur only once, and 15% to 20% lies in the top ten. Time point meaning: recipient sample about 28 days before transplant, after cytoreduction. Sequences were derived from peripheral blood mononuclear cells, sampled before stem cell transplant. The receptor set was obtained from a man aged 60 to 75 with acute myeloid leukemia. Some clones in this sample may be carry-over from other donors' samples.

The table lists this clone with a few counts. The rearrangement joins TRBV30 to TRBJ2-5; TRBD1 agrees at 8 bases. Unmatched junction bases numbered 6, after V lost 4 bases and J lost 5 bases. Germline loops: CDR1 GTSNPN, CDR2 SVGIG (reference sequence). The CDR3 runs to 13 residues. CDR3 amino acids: CAWKQGGGETQYF. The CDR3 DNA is TGTGCCTGGAAACAGGGGGGCGGCGAGACCCAGTACTTC.

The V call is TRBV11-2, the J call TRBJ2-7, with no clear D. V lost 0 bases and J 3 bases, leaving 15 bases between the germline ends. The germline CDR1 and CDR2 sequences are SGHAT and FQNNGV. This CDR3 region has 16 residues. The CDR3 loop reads CASSLDRYPIDYEQYF. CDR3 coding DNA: TGTGCCAGCAGCTTAGATAGGTATCCCATAGACTACGAGCAGTACTTC.

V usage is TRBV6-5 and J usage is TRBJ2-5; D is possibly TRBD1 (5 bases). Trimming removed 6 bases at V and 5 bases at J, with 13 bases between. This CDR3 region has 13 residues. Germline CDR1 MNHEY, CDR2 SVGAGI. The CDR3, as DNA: TGTGCCAGCAGCGGAGCGTGGGGCGAGACCCAGTACTTC. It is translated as CASSGAWGETQYF.

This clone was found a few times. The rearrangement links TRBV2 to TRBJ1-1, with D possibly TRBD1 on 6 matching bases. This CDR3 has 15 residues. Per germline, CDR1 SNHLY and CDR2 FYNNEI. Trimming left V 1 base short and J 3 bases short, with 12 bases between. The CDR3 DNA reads TGTGCCAGCAGTGAAGGGGGGGCGGGATACACTGAAGCTTTCTTT. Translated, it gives CASSEGGAGYTEAFF.

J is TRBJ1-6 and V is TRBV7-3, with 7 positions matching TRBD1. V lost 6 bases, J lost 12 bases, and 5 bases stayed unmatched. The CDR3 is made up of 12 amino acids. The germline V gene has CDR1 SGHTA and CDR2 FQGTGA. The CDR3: CASSTGEGPLHF. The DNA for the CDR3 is TGTGCCAGCAGTACAGGGGAAGGACCCCTCCACTTT. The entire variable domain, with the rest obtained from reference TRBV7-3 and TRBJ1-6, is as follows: GAGVSQTPSNKVTEKGKYVELRCDPISGHTALYWYRQSLGQGPEFLIYFQGTGAADDSGLPNDRFFAVRPEGSVSTLKIQRTERGDSAVYLCASSTGEGPLHFGNGTRLTVT.

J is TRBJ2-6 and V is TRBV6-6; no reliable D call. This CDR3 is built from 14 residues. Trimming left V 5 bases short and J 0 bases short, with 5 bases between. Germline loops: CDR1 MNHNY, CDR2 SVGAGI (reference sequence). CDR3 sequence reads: CASSGRSGANVLTF. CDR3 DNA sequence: TGTGCCAGCAGTGGACGCTCTGGGGCCAACGTCCTGACTTTC.

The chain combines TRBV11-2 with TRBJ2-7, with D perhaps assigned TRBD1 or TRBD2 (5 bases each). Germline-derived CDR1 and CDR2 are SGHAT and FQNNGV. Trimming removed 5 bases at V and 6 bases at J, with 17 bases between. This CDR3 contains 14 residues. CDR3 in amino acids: CASSTDRGVGEQYF. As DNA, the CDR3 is TGTGCCAGCAGCACCGACAGAGGGGTAGGCGAGCAGTACTTC.

DNA for the CDR3: TGTGCCAGCAGCCCGCGACAATTTGGAAACACCATATATTTT. Protein: CASSPRQFGNTIYF. J is TRBJ1-3 and V is TRBV7-9; no clear D gene. This CDR3 comprises 14 residues. CDR1 SEHNR and CDR2 FQNEAQ come from the germline V gene (reference sequence). The V end was cut by 5 bases, the J end by 3 bases, with 11 bases between. The entire variable domain, with the rest obtained from reference TRBV7-9 and TRBJ1-3, is as follows: DTGVSQNPRHKITKRGQNVTFRCDPISEHNRLYWYRQTLGQGPEFLTYFQNEAQLEKSRLLSDRFSAERPKGSFSTLEIQRTEQGDSAMYLCASSPRQFGNTIYFGEGSWLTVV.

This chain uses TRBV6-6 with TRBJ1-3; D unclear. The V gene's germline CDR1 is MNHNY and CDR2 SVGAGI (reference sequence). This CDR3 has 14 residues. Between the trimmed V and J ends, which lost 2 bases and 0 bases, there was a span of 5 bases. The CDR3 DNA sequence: TGTGCCAGCAGTTACCAGACCTCTGGAAACACCATATATTTT. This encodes CASSYQTSGNTIYF.

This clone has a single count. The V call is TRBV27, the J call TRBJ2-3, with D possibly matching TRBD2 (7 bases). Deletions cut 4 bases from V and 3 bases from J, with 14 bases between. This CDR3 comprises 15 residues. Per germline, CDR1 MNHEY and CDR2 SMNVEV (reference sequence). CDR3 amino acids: CASSWGGDGTDTQYF. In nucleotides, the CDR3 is TGTGCCAGCAGTTGGGGGGGCGATGGTACAGATACGCAGTATTTT.

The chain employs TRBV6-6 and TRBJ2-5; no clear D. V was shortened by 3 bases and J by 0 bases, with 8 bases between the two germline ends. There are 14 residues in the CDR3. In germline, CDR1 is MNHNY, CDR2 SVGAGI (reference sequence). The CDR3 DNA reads TGTGCCAGCAGTTATTCTAGAAACCAAGAGACCCAGTACTTC. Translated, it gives CASSYSRNQETQYF.

This CDR3 reads CASKGQGSQTSYGYTF. The CDR3 DNA reads as TGTGCCAGTAAGGGGCAGGGGAGCCAAACTAGCTATGGCTACACCTTC. The rearrangement uses TRBV19 and TRBJ1-2, with D possibly TRBD1 on 6 matching bases. This CDR3 is 16 amino acids long. The germline CDR1 and CDR2 sequences are LNHDA and SQIVND (reference sequence). Trimming left V 7 bases short and J 4 bases short, with 22 bases between.

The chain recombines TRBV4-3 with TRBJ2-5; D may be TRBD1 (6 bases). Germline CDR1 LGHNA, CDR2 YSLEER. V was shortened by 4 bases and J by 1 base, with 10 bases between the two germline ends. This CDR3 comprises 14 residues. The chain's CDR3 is CASSPGQIQETQYF. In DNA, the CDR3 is TGCGCCAGCAGCCCCGGACAGATCCAAGAGACCCAGTACTTC.

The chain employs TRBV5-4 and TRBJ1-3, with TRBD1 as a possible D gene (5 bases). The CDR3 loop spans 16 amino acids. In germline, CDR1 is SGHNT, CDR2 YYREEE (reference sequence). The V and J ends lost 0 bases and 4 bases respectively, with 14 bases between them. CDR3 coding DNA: TGTGCCAGCAGCTTGGCGCAGGGTCTGGGAGGAAACACCATATATTTT. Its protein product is CASSLAQGLGGNTIYF.

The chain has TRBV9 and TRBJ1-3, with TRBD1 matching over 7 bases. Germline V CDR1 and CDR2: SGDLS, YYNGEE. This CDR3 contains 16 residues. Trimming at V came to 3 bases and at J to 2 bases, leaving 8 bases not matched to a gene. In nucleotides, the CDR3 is TGTGCCAGCAGCGCGACAGGGAGCCCCACTGGAAACACCATATATTTT. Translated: CASSATGSPTGNTIYF.

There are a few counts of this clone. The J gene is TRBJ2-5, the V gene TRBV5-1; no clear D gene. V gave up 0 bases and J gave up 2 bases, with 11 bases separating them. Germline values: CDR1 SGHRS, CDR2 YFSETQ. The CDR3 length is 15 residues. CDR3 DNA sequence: TGCGCCAGCAGCTTGGAGGATTACACTCAAGAGACCCAGTACTTC. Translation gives CASSLEDYTQETQYF.

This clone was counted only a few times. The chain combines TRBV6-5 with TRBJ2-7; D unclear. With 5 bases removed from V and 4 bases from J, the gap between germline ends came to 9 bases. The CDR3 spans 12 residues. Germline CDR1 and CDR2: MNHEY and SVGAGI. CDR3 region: CASSGVPYEQYF. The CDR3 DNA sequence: TGTGCCAGCAGTGGTGTGCCTTACGAGCAGTACTTC.

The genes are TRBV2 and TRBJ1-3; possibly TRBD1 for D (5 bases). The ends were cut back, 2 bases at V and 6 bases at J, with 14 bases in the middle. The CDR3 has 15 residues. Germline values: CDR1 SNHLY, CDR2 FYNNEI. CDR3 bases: TGTGCCAGCAGTGAATGGGGACCCCCTGAAAACACCATATATTTT. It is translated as CASSEWGPPENTIYF.

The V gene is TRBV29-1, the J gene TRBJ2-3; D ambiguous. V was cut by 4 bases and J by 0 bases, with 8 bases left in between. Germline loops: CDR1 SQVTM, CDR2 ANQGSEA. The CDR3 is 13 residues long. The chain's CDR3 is CSVVQWSTDTQYF. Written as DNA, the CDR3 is TGCAGCGTTGTCCAGTGGAGCACAGATACGCAGTATTTT.

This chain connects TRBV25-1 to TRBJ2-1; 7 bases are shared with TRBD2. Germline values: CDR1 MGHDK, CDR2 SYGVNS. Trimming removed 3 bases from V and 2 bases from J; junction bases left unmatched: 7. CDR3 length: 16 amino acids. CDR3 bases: TGTGCCAGCAGTGACTCCGCGGGGGAACCCTACAATGAGCAGTTCTTC. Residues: CASSDSAGEPYNEQFF. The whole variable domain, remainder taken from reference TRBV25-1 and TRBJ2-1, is EADIYQTPRYLVIGTGKKITLECSQTMGHDKMYWYQQDPGMELHLIHYSYGVNSTEKGDLSSESTVSRIRTEHFPLTLESARPSHTSQYLCASSDSAGEPYNEQFFGPGTRLTVL.

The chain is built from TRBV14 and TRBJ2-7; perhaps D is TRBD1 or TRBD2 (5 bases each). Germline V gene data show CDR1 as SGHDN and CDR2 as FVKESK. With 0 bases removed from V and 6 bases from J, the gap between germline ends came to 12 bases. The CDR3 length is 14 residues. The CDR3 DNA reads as TGTGCCAGCAGCCAAGATTATGGGGACCCCGAGCAGTACTTC. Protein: CASSQDYGDPEQYF.

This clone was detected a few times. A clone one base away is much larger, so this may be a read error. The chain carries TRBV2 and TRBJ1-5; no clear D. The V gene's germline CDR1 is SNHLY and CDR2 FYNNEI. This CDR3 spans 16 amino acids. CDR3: CASSPHPGDSNRPQHF. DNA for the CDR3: TGTGCCAGCAGTCCTCACCCTGGGGATAGCAATCGGCCCCAGCATTTT.

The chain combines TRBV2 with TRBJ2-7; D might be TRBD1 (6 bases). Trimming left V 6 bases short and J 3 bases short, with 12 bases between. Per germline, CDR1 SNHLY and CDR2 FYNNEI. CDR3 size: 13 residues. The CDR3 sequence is CASSVTRGYEQYF. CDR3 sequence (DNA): TGTGCCAGCAGCGTTACCAGGGGCTACGAGCAGTACTTC.

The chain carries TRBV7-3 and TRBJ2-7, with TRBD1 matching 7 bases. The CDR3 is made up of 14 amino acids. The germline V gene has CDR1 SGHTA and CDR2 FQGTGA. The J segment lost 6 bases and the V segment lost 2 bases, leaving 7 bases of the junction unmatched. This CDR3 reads CASSLVKKGAEQYF. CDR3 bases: TGTGCCAGCAGCTTAGTTAAAAAGGGGGCCGAGCAGTACTTC.